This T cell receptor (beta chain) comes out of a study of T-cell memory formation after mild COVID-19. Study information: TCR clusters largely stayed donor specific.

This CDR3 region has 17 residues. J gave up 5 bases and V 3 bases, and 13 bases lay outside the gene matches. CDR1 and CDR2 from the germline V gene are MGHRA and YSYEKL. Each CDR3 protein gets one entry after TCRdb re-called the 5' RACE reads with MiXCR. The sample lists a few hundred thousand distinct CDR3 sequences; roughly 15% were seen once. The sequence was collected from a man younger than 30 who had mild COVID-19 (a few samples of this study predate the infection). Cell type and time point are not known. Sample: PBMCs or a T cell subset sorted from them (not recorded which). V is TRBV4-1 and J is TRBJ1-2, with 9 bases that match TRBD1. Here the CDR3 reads CASSHPHGTGTGYGYTF. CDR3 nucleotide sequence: TGCGCCAGCAGCCACCCCCACGGGACAGGGACCGGTTATGGCTACACCTTC.